Included here is one T cell receptor (beta chain) sequence, with context. What this receptor recognizes is not known. The input lacks base qualities; no much larger clone sits a single base away. From the cysteine through the phenylalanine, the CDR3 covers 13 amino acids. Solely the CDR3 DNA is kept, with 39 bases framed from the first base. V is reduced by 6 bases and J by 1 base, leaving a spacing of 9 bases between them. Per the germline V gene (reference sequence), MNHNY is the CDR1 and SVGAGI is the CDR2. The data were obtained in a study of blood T cell repertoires in COVID-19 (TCRdb year 2020). Regarding the complete study: Samples covering the acute and convalescent phases of COVID-19 were provided by collaborators in the United States, Italy and Spain. Samples were obtained from the ongoing ImmuneRACE study (first 160 participants) and from about 1,300 subjects provided by 6 global collaborators. The material from the prospective study consisted of cDNA or gDNA derived from T cells, B-cell-depleted T cells, or PBMCs. Subjects who had been exposed to COVID-19, were actively infected with it, or had recovered from it provided the deeply sampled blood TCRbeta repertoires that made up the dataset. HLA class I and class II types, where available, came from metadata supplied by the sample provider rather than from assay-based typing. The repertoires were released in a freely available public database meant as a resource for research on the immune response to SARS-CoV-2. A de-identified subject ID, COVID-19 status, age in years and sex were almost always included in the sample metadata. The full study reports these points: Clinical and demographic metadata were provided uncurated, with the amount varying by source and participant.

Another Seattle source contributed samples from volunteer blood donors who had recovered from COVID-19. Whole blood was collected in K2EDTA tubes by collaborating institutions according to the institutions' own protocols. For TCRbeta analysis, collaborators shipped samples in one of three forms: frozen whole blood, isolated PBMCs, or DNA extracted from either of those sample types. TCRbeta CDR3 regions were amplified from genomic DNA by means of the immunoSEQ Assay, a bias-controlled multiplex PCR. From the authors' description of their analysis: The number of nucleated cells in each sample was estimated from the amplification of reference gene primers within the assay. Sequence reads were collapsed and filtered to measure the absolute abundance of every unique TCRbeta CDR3 rearrangement. Productive Simpson clonality was computed per sample as the square root of Simpson's diversity index over productive rearrangements. TCRdb limited this immuneACCESS table to in-frame rearrangements with V and J called. A share of clones is missing; checked studies link under half to unresolved V genes, and the rest is unexplained. V and J calls and clone size follow that table, whereas D and trimming were derived from the DNA. This sample gives under 250,000 clones in total; around 84% of them show up just once. The ten most abundant clones make up 5% to 6.5% of the sample.

This receptor was identified in a woman aged 60-75 years who had recovered from COVID-19. The rearrangement joined TRBV6-6 to TRBJ1-1; matching of 5 bases hints at TRBD1 as the D gene. The sample comprised peripheral blood. CDR3 protein: CASSMGGNTEAFF. The DNA reads as follows: TGTGCCAGCAGCATGGGGGGGAACACTGAAGCTTTCTTT.